This T cell receptor beta chain was identified during a study of T cell changes during pregnancy in multiple sclerosis. The V segment lost 3 bases and the J segment 3 bases; nucleotides outside the gene matches: 11. The CDR3 sequence is 17 residues long. In germline, CDR1 is SGHTA, CDR2 FQGTGA. TCRdb keeps only in-frame clones here, not all; method: immunoSEQ multiplex PCR. The sample lists over 45,000 clones, around 90% occurring once. The material was peripheral blood, obtained in the third trimester of pregnancy. The rearrangement links TRBV7-3 to TRBJ2-3; TRBD2 matches 8 bases. The receptor was isolated from a female donor in good health, enrolled as a control in a pregnancy study. The CDR3 DNA sequence: TGTGCCAGCAGCTTTGGTAGCGGGAAACTGGGGACAGATACGCAGTATTTT. Protein: CASSFGSGKLGTDTQYF.